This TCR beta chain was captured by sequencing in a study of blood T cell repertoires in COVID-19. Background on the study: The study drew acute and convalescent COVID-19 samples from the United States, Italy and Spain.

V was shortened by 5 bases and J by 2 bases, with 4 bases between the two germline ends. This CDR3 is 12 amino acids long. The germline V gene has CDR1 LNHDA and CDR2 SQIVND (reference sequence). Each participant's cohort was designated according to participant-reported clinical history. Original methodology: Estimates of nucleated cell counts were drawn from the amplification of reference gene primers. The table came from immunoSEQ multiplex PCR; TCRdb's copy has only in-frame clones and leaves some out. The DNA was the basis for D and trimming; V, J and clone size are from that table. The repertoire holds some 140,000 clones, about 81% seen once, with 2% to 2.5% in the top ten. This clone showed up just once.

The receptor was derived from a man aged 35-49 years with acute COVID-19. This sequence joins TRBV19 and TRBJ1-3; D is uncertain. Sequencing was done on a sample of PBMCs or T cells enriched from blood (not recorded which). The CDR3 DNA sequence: TGTGCCAGTAGTTCCGCTGGAAACACCATATATTTT. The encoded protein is CASSSAGNTIYF.